A selection of T cell receptor beta chains follows, all from one sample in a study of response to subunit inactivated influenza vaccine. Each CDR3 protein gets one entry after TCRdb re-called the RT-PCR reads with MiXCR. Here the sample spans 550,000 to 600,000 distinct CDR3 sequences, 12% being singletons. Sequences were derived from PBMCs from blood, sampled on the day of vaccination. The receptors shown here come from a man aged 45 to 65 who received an inactivated influenza vaccine. Each CDR3 is given with its conserved first and last residue. D genes are given only for firm matches. Size values are once, few and many counts, or a class for expanded clones, and some rows have none.

D	V	size	J	DNA	CDR3
TRBD1	TRBV25-1	NA	TRBJ2-7	TGTGCCAGCAGTGAAGGCTCGTGGGACAGCCGGTCCCCCTACGAGCAGTACTTC	CASSEGSWDSRSPYEQYF
TRBD2	TRBV6-2/TRBV6-3	NA	TRBJ2-5	TGTGCCGGACGACTAGCGGGGGGAGAGACCCAGTACTTC	CAGRLAGGETQYF
NA	TRBV6-1	many	TRBJ2-5	TGTGCCAGCAGGGGGGGGGCCTTACAAGAGACCCAGTACTTC	CASRGGALQETQYF
NA	TRBV20-1	many	TRBJ2-7	TGCAGTGCTAGAGATGTCCTTGGACAGCGTTACGAGCAGTACTTC	CSARDVLGQRYEQYF
NA	TRBV5-1	few	TRBJ2-3	TGCGCCAGCAGCCCGGGACTCCGAGAGGCAGATACGCAGTATTTT	CASSPGLREADTQYF
TRBD1	TRBV6-2/TRBV6-3	NA	TRBJ2-2	TGTGCCAGCAAAGGGACAGGGTCCACCGGGGAGCTGTTTTTT	CASKGTGSTGELFF
NA	TRBV5-5	NA	TRBJ1-6	TGTGCCAGCAGCTACCAGGGGAACAATTCACCCCTCCACTTT	CASSYQGNNSPLHF
TRBD2	TRBV7-9	few	TRBJ2-3	TGTGCCAGCAGCCCCCGGGGTAGCGGGAGCACTGATACGCAGTATTTT	CASSPRGSGSTDTQYF
TRBD1	TRBV20-1	NA	TRBJ2-7	TGCAGTGCGGACTGGGACAGCAGCTACGAGCAGTACTTC	CSADWDSSYEQYF
TRBD2	TRBV12-3/TRBV12-4	NA	TRBJ2-5	TGTGCCAGCAGTATGGCTAGCGGGGCCCCCCAAGAGACCCAGTACTTC	CASSMASGAPQETQYF
NA	TRBV7-2	many	TRBJ2-7	TGTGCCAGCAGCTTAGATTGGGGATCTACTTACGAGCAGTACTTC	CASSLDWGSTYEQYF
NA	TRBV6-2/TRBV6-3	few	TRBJ2-3	TGTGCCAGCAGTTACTCGGTAGGAGCGGGCACAGATACGCAGTATTTT	CASSYSVGAGTDTQYF
TRBD2	TRBV9	many	TRBJ2-1	TGTGCCAGCAGCGTAGAGGTAAGACTAGCGGCTGAGCAGTTCTTC	CASSVEVRLAAEQFF
NA	TRBV7-2	many	TRBJ2-7	TGTGCCAGCAGCCCCGTAGGGCACGAGCAGTACTTC	CASSPVGHEQYF
TRBD2	TRBV5-6	many	TRBJ2-7	TGTGCCAGCAGCCGGGAGGGTCGGGGCTACGAGCAGTACTTC	CASSREGRGYEQYF
NA	TRBV30	NA	TRBJ2-1	TGTGCCTGGACTTGGGGGGAGGCATACAATGAGCAGTTCTTC	CAWTWGEAYNEQFF
NA	TRBV6-5	many	TRBJ2-4	TGTGCCAGCAGTTTGGTAGCCAAAAACATTCAGTACTTC	CASSLVAKNIQYF
NA	TRBV6-4	NA	TRBJ2-2	TGTGCCAGCCGGCGGGACGGAAACACCGGGGAGCTGTTTTTT	CASRRDGNTGELFF
NA	TRBV4-1	few	TRBJ2-3	TGCGCCAGCAGCCTTGGAGGGCCTATGAGTACGCAGTATTTT	CASSLGGPMSTQYF
TRBD2	TRBV12-3/TRBV12-4	few	TRBJ2-5	TGTGCCAGCAGTTTTACCGGGGGGTCTTGGGAGACCCAGTACTTC	CASSFTGGSWETQYF
NA	TRBV5-6	NA	TRBJ1-6	TGTGCCAGCAGCTTGGGGGCCGGGAGCCGGTATTCACCCCTCCACTTT	CASSLGAGSRYSPLHF
TRBD2	TRBV7-2	few	TRBJ2-1	TGTGCCAGCAGCCTATATAGCGGGAGCACGGGCAATGAGCAGTTCTTC	CASSLYSGSTGNEQFF
NA	TRBV12-3/TRBV12-4	NA	TRBJ2-3	TGTGCCAGCAGCGAAGGTGGGCCAGATACGCAGTATTTT	CASSEGGPDTQYF
NA	TRBV20-1	NA	TRBJ2-6	TGCAGTGCTAGTGATCAGGGCGGTCCTGGGGCCAACGTCCTGACTTTC	CSASDQGGPGANVLTF
NA	TRBV5-1	few	TRBJ1-2	TGCGCCAGCACCCGGGAGAGCCTAGAGTATGGCTACACCTTC	CASTRESLEYGYTF
NA	TRBV6-6	NA	TRBJ2-1	TGTGCCAGCAGTTACTCAGGACGGCAGTTCTTC	CASSYSGRQFF
NA	TRBV20-1	NA	TRBJ2-7	TGCAGTGCTACGCTAAAGGAGGGCCTCTACGAGCAGTACTTC	CSATLKEGLYEQYF
TRBD1	TRBV12-3/TRBV12-4	NA	TRBJ1-6	TGTGCCAGCAGTTTAGGACAGGGACCTTCACCCCTCCACTTT	CASSLGQGPSPLHF
NA	TRBV29-1	NA	TRBJ2-1	TGCAGCGCGAGGGTATCGTACAATGAGCAGTTCTTC	CSARVSYNEQFF
TRBD2	TRBV20-1	few	TRBJ2-1	TGCAGTGCTCATAGCGGGAGTAGCTCCTACAATGAGCAGTTCTTC	CSAHSGSSSYNEQFF
NA	TRBV7-9	few	TRBJ1-4	TGTGCCAGCAGCTCCGGGGGGGAGGGAGAAAAACTGTTTTTT	CASSSGGEGEKLFF
TRBD1	TRBV29-1	few	TRBJ2-5	TGCAGCGTTGAAGGTTTGATCGGGACAGTACCTGGGGAGACCCAGTACTTC	CSVEGLIGTVPGETQYF
NA	TRBV12-3/TRBV12-4	few	TRBJ2-2	TGTGCCACCCTGGACGTATCCACCGGGGAGCTGTTTTTT	CATLDVSTGELFF
NA	TRBV5-1	few	TRBJ2-5	TGCGCCAGCAGCTTTGGGACGGGTGGACAAGAGACCCAGTACTTC	CASSFGTGGQETQYF
NA	TRBV6-1	NA	TRBJ1-1	TGTGCCAGCAGCCGCAGGGTTAGGGGCACTGAAGCTTTCTTT	CASSRRVRGTEAFF
NA	TRBV29-1	NA	TRBJ2-6	TGCAGCGTTGAAGATCTTGGGGCAGCCTCTGGGGCCAACGTCCTGACTTTC	CSVEDLGAASGANVLTF
NA	TRBV15	NA	TRBJ1-5	TGTGCCACCAGCAGAGGAGCAGGGTCCGGCAATCAGCCCCAGCATTTT	CATSRGAGSGNQPQHF
NA	TRBV24-1	few	TRBJ1-2	TGTGCCACCAGCCCCCAGGGCATGGGCTATGGCTACACCTTC	CATSPQGMGYGYTF
NA	TRBV24-1	many	TRBJ2-4	TGTGCCACCGGTCAGGGGTCCATTCAGTACTTC	CATGQGSIQYF
NA	TRBV27	few	TRBJ2-6	TGTGCCAGCAGTCGCAACCCTCTGACAGGAGGGGCCAACGTCCTGACTTTC	CASSRNPLTGGANVLTF
NA	TRBV4-3	NA	TRBJ1-6	TGCGCCAGCAGCCAAGGTGGCTCACCCCTCCACTTT	CASSQGGSPLHF
NA	TRBV4-1	NA	TRBJ2-5	TGCGCCAGCAGCCAAGCGCCAGGGCTGTTAGAGACCCAGTACTTC	CASSQAPGLLETQYF
NA	TRBV7-9	NA	TRBJ2-2	TGTGCCAGCAGCTTGTACAGGGCCCGTAACACCGGGGAGCTGTTTTTT	CASSLYRARNTGELFF
TRBD2	TRBV15	few	TRBJ2-5	TGTGCCACCAGCAGAGATGGGACTAGCGGCCAAGAGACCCAGTACTTC	CATSRDGTSGQETQYF
NA	TRBV3-1	few	TRBJ2-3	TGTGCCAGCAGCCAAGAGGCAGATACGCAGTATTTT	CASSQEADTQYF
NA	TRBV29-1	many	TRBJ2-1	TGCAGCGTTGGTCGCGGAGCTGCCTACAATGAGCAGTTCTTC	CSVGRGAAYNEQFF
NA	TRBV5-1	NA	TRBJ2-5	TGCGCCAGCAGCCGAGAGGGGGGCATACAAGAGACCCAGTACTTC	CASSREGGIQETQYF
TRBD1	TRBV4-3	NA	TRBJ1-2	TGCGCCAGCAGCCACACAGGGGGCTCAGGAGGCTACTCCTTC	CASSHTGGSGGYSF
TRBD1	TRBV7-8	NA	TRBJ1-4	TGTGCCAGCAGCTTCTTCGGGACAGGGGGCGAAAAACTGTTTTTT	CASSFFGTGGEKLFF
NA	TRBV5-1	many	TRBJ1-1	TGCGCCAGCAGGCCTCAGGACTACACTGAAGCTTTCTTT	CASRPQDYTEAFF
TRBD1	TRBV4-3	few	TRBJ1-1	TGCGCCAGCAGCCAACTACAGGGGGCGAAGTCTGAAGCTTTCTTT	CASSQLQGAKSEAFF
TRBD1	TRBV7-9	NA	TRBJ2-7	TGTGCCAGCAGCTTCTGGGACAGCTTCCCCCACGAGCAGTACTTC	CASSFWDSFPHEQYF
TRBD1	TRBV10-3	many	TRBJ2-2	TGTGCCATCAGTCCGACAGGGGAGAACACCGGGGAGCTGTTTTTT	CAISPTGENTGELFF
NA	TRBV28	NA	TRBJ2-7	TGTGCCAGCAGTTTGCCCGGCGGGAAGTCCTACGAGCAGTACTTC	CASSLPGGKSYEQYF